What follows describes a single T cell receptor beta chain. The data are from a study of shared clonotypes between healthy human individuals. For sorted subsets, roughly 210 ng DNA per replicate equaled 30,000 or so T cell genomes. Here immunoSEQ multiplex PCR was the method, and the copy in TCRdb shows in-frame clones only, minus some. The sample has about 610,000 clones; almost 97% are singletons. CDR3 length: 14 amino acids. Trimming removed 5 bases from V and 2 bases from J, with 7 bases in between. The V gene's germline CDR1 is SGHAT and CDR2 FQNNGV. V and J are TRBV11-2 and TRBJ1-6; D uncertain. Material: naive CD4+ T cells sorted from blood. Subset specified: CD45RA+ positively selected. The TCR originated in a young woman in good health. This CDR3 is CASSLGTYNSPLHF. CDR3 nucleotides: TGTGCCAGCAGCCTTGGGACCTATAATTCACCCCTCCACTTT. The entire variable domain, with the rest obtained from reference TRBV11-2 and TRBJ1-6, is as follows: EAGVAQSPRYKIIEKRQSVAFWCNPISGHATLYWYQQILGQGPKLLIQFQNNGVVDDSQLPKDRFSAERLKGVDSTLKIQPAKLEDSAVYLCASSLGTYNSPLHFGNGTRLTVT.